Listed below are T cell receptor beta chains from one sample, sequenced in a study of blood T cells in healthy people across ages. Each CDR3 protein gets one entry after TCRdb re-called the 5' RACE reads with MiXCR. The sample shows around 1,700,000 distinct CDR3 sequences, roughly 27% of them seen only once. The material sequenced was blood. These receptors originate from a woman younger than 45 in good health. The CDR3 runs from the conserved cysteine through the conserved F or W. The D gene is left open where the match is weak. For some rows the clone size is stated as once, few or many, or as a class when expanded; others skip it.

.,TRBJ1-2,.,TRBV2,CATQGQGISYTF,TGTGCCACCCAAGGGCAGGGTATAAGCTACACCTTC
few,TRBJ1-5,.,TRBV20-1,CSAVDSRLLKPQHF,TGCAGTGCTGTGGACAGCCGCCTACTCAAGCCCCAGCATTTT
.,TRBJ2-7,.,TRBV6-5,CASREEGSREQYF,TGTGCCAGCAGAGAGGAGGGGAGCCGCGAGCAGTACTTC
many,TRBJ2-5,.,TRBV7-9,CASTTPEGQYF,TGTGCCAGCACCACTCCAGAGGGCCAGTACTTC
few,TRBJ2-3,TRBD2,TRBV11-2,CASSQSGGYTDTQYF,TGTGCCAGCAGCCAAAGCGGGGGCTACACAGATACGCAGTATTTT
many,TRBJ1-5,.,TRBV7-9,CASSEGGSNQPQHF,TGTGCCAGCAGCGAAGGGGGGAGCAATCAGCCCCAGCATTTT
.,TRBJ2-5,.,TRBV7-2,CASSTGSSETRYF,TGTGCCAGCAGCACAGGGAGTTCTGAGACCCGGTACTTC
many,TRBJ2-1,.,TRBV18,CASSPPAGGSYNEQFF,TGTGCCAGCTCACCACCCGCCGGGGGCTCCTACAATGAGCAGTTCTTC
.,TRBJ2-3,TRBD2,TRBV4-3,CASSQGLAGSRDTQYF,TGCGCCAGCAGCCAAGGACTAGCGGGGTCGAGAGATACGCAGTATTTT
.,TRBJ1-4,.,TRBV4-3,CASSQEPATKEKLFF,TGCGCCAGCAGCCAGGAACCGGCAACAAAAGAAAAACTGTTTTTT
.,TRBJ2-5,TRBD2,TRBV7-9,CASSPHRLALQETLYF,TGTGCCAGCAGCCCCCACCGACTAGCGCTCCAAGAGACCCTGTACTTC
many,TRBJ2-5,.,TRBV7-9,CASSSRTLQETQYF,TGTGCCAGCAGCTCCCGGACACTTCAAGAGACCCAGTACTTC
.,TRBJ2-7,TRBD1,TRBV12-5,CASGLTRQGSEQYF,TGTGCTAGTGGTTTGACTAGACAGGGGTCCGAGCAGTACTTC
.,TRBJ2-3,TRBD2,TRBV5-1,CASSLAVSSGGADTQYF,TGCGCCAGCAGCTTGGCCGTTTCTAGCGGGGGGGCAGATACGCAGTATTTT
few,TRBJ2-1,.,TRBV5-6,CASSSLEYNEQFF,TGTGCCAGCAGCTCCCTGGAGTACAATGAGCAGTTCTTC
.,TRBJ1-6,.,TRBV9,CASSVEQNNSPLHF,TGTGCCAGCAGCGTAGAACAGAATAATTCACCCCTCCACTTT
few,TRBJ1-4,.,TRBV9,CASSVAEGGRNEKLFF,TGTGCCAGCAGCGTAGCCGAGGGAGGGAGGAATGAAAAACTGTTTTTT
.,TRBJ2-1,.,TRBV21-1,CASSQEDRDRIGEQFF,TGTGCCAGCAGCCAAGAAGACAGGGACCGCATCGGGGAGCAGTTCTTC
few,TRBJ2-2,TRBD1,TRBV14,CASSSDRTNTGELFF,TGTGCCAGCAGCTCGGACAGGACGAACACCGGGGAGCTGTTTTTT
many,TRBJ2-4,TRBD1,TRBV20-1,CSASPGQGARAKNIQYF,TGCAGTGCGAGCCCGGGACAGGGGGCGCGGGCCAAAAACATTCAGTACTTC
few,TRBJ2-5,.,TRBV4-3,CASSRAVGSGGETQYF,TGCGCCAGCAGCCGGGCGGTTGGGTCCGGGGGAGAGACCCAGTACTTC
many,TRBJ1-2,.,TRBV30,CAWSLNYGYTF,TGTGCCTGGAGTCTAAATTATGGCTACACCTTC
few,TRBJ2-5,.,TRBV2,CASSERREETQYF,TGTGCCAGCAGTGAACGGAGGGAAGAGACCCAGTACTTC
few,TRBJ2-1,TRBD2,TRBV3-1,CASSRAGGYNEQFF,TGTGCCAGCAGCCGCGCGGGAGGGTACAATGAGCAGTTCTTC
few,TRBJ2-7,TRBD1,TRBV2,CASRPKDRASYEQYF,TGTGCCAGCAGACCCAAGGACAGGGCCAGCTACGAGCAGTACTTC
.,TRBJ2-5,.,TRBV11-2,CASSLDTLEQETQYF,TGTGCCAGCAGCTTAGATACGCTGGAACAAGAGACCCAGTACTTC
.,TRBJ1-5,TRBD1,TRBV25-1,CASTRDRGPFSNQPQHF,TGTGCCAGCACCCGCGACAGGGGCCCTTTTAGCAATCAGCCCCAGCATTTT
many,TRBJ1-1,.,TRBV29-1,CSAVASPAANTEAFF,TGCAGCGCTGTGGCATCCCCGGCGGCGAACACTGAAGCTTTCTTT
.,TRBJ1-6,.,TRBV6-1,CASSRGQLATSSYNSPLHF,TGTGCCAGCAGCCGGGGACAACTAGCCACCAGCTCCTATAATTCACCCCTCCACTTT
.,TRBJ2-3,.,TRBV7-2,CASSLVAQLTDTQYF,TGTGCCAGCAGCTTAGTAGCCCAGCTCACAGATACGCAGTATTTT
.,TRBJ2-1,TRBD2,TRBV20-1,CSASGEGDEQFF,TGCAGTGCTAGCGGGGAGGGCGATGAGCAGTTCTTC
.,TRBJ2-3,TRBD2,TRBV7-2,CASLAGGPGDTQYF,TGTGCCAGCCTAGCGGGAGGGCCGGGAGATACGCAGTATTTT
few,TRBJ2-2,TRBD1,TRBV2,CASSIRDRNTGELFF,TGCGCCAGCAGCATACGGGACAGAAACACCGGGGAGCTGTTTTTT
.,TRBJ2-7,.,TRBV28,CASTSGTYEQYF,TGTGCCAGCACCTCAGGGACCTACGAGCAGTACTTC
.,TRBJ1-1,.,TRBV19,CASSIWGRNTEAFF,TGTGCCAGTAGTATTTGGGGCAGGAACACTGAAGCTTTCTTT
few,TRBJ2-7,TRBD1,TRBV7-2,CASSTGGTPSYEQYF,TGTGCCAGCAGCACAGGGGGGACACCATCCTACGAGCAGTACTTC
.,TRBJ2-1,.,TRBV24-1,CATSGWGSLYNEQFF,TGTGCCACGAGTGGGTGGGGTTCCCTCTACAATGAGCAGTTCTTC
.,TRBJ2-7,.,TRBV27,CASRAYWVSSYEQYF,TGTGCCAGCAGGGCCTACTGGGTCTCCTCATACGAGCAGTACTTC
few,TRBJ2-3,TRBD2,TRBV18,CASSSTTSGGTDTQYF,TGTGCCAGCTCATCGACAACTAGCGGGGGTACAGATACGCAGTATTTT
.,TRBJ2-7,TRBD2,TRBV5-6,CASSSPGTSGTYEQYF,TGTGCCAGCAGCTCCCCCGGGACTAGCGGAACCTACGAGCAGTACTTC
few,TRBJ1-3,.,TRBV20-1,CSARRQSKPGNTIYF,TGCAGTGCTAGAAGACAGTCAAAGCCTGGAAACACCATATATTTT
.,TRBJ2-1,TRBD2,TRBV30,CAWRTSGRASYNEQFF,TGTGCCTGGCGGACTAGCGGGAGGGCATCCTACAATGAGCAGTTCTTC
few,TRBJ2-3,.,TRBV3-1,CASSRLSISSTDTQYF,TGTGCCAGCAGCCGGCTTAGCATTTCCTCCACAGATACGCAGTATTTT
few,TRBJ2-3,.,TRBV7-2,CASSLEGSLGTDTQYF,TGTGCCAGCAGCTTAGAAGGGAGCTTGGGAACAGATACGCAGTATTTT
many,TRBJ1-5,.,TRBV28,CASRRGDTRNQPQHF,TGTGCCAGCAGGCGGGGGGACACGCGCAATCAGCCCCAGCATTTT
few,TRBJ1-5,TRBD1,TRBV6-2/TRBV6-3,CASELTGPSGAQHF,TGTGCCAGCGAATTGACAGGGCCATCGGGGGCCCAGCATTTT
.,TRBJ2-7,TRBD2,TRBV28,CASRAPGTRDEQYF,TGTGCCAGCAGAGCCCCCGGGACTAGGGATGAGCAGTACTTC
many,TRBJ2-7,.,TRBV28,CASSYGQRTYEQYF,TGTGCCAGCAGCTATGGACAGCGAACCTACGAGCAGTACTTC
few,TRBJ2-7,.,TRBV7-2,CSSSSLGYNRGEQYF,TGTTCCAGCAGCTCCTTGGGCTACAACCGAGGGGAGCAGTACTTC
.,TRBJ2-2,TRBD1,TRBV24-1,CATSDLTGAYTGERFF,TGTGCCACCAGTGATTTGACAGGGGCGTACACCGGGGAGCGGTTTTTT
.,TRBJ2-3,.,TRBV12-3/TRBV12-4,CVSSLTYRADTQYF,TGTGTCAGCAGTTTAACCTACAGGGCGGATACGCAGTATTTT
.,TRBJ1-2,.,TRBV7-9,CASSPSDRIYGYTF,TGTGCCAGCAGCCCAAGCGACAGGATCTATGGCTACACCTTC
many,TRBJ2-7,.,TRBV10-3,CAISPTGYEQYF,TGTGCCATCAGCCCGACAGGCTACGAGCAGTACTTC
many,TRBJ2-5,.,TRBV4-3,CASSQENGKGQYF,TGCGCCAGCAGCCAAGAAAACGGAAAAGGCCAGTACTTC
.,TRBJ2-7,TRBD2,TRBV20-1,CSASTQLAGASEQYF,TGCAGTGCTAGCACCCAACTAGCGGGAGCTAGTGAGCAGTACTTC
few,TRBJ2-3,TRBD2,TRBV5-4,CASSFRAGGPTDTQYF,TGTGCCAGCAGCTTTCGGGCGGGGGGGCCGACAGATACGCAGTATTTT
.,TRBJ1-5,.,TRBV2,CASSEARGGDQPQHF,TGTGCCAGCAGTGAAGCCAGGGGTGGGGATCAGCCCCAGCATTTT